The next 30 T cell receptor beta chains were all read from a single sample in a study of shared clonotypes between healthy human individuals. Method: immunoSEQ multiplex PCR; TCRdb's copy keeps in-frame clones and lacks some. Found here are a few hundred thousand clones, 70% to 80% of them singletons; the top ten hold 12%. Sequences were obtained from PBMCs. The source is a woman in her 40s in good health. Some clones in this sample may be carry-over from other donors' samples.

This chain joins TRBV27 and TRBJ2-7; 9 nucleotides agree with TRBD1. V shed 5 bases and J 5 bases; nucleotides not matched to a gene: 13. This CDR3 region has 16 residues. The germline V gene has CDR1 MNHEY and CDR2 SMNVEV (reference sequence). The chain's CDR3 is CASSKQRGQGFDEQYF. DNA of the CDR3: TGTGCCAGCAGTAAACAGAGGGGACAGGGTTTCGACGAGCAGTACTTC.

The chain combines TRBV6-6 with TRBJ2-1, with D possibly matching TRBD2 (6 bases). This CDR3 comprises 14 residues. V lost 0 bases to trimming and J lost 10 bases, with 13 bases between them. Looked up from germline, CDR1 is MNHNY and CDR2 is SVGAGI (reference sequence). As DNA, the CDR3 is TGTGCCAGCAGTTACTCGGGGACTGCCGGGGAGCAGTTCTTC. Translating gives CASSYSGTAGEQFF.

The table lists this clone with a few counts. V is TRBV5-3 and J is TRBJ2-3; 9 bases line up with TRBD2. TRBV5-3 is an ORF; its function is uncertain. Trimming at V came to 2 bases and at J to 0 bases, leaving 22 bases not matched to a gene. The length of the CDR3 is 22 residues. The CDR3 DNA is TGTGCCAGAAGCTTTAGCGGGAGTGCCCCCCCATCCTACCTCGAGAGCACAGATACGCAGTATTTT. Protein product: CARSFSGSAPPSYLESTDTQYF.

The V and J genes are TRBV27 and TRBJ2-1; the match to TRBD2 covers 8 bases. After removal of 4 bases from V and 7 bases from J, the junction contained 3 bases not matched to a gene. Germline V gene lookup returns CDR1 MNHEY and CDR2 SMNVEV (reference sequence). This CDR3 has 13 amino acids. The CDR3 sequence is CASSWGTRNEQFF. The DNA of the CDR3 is TGTGCCAGCAGTTGGGGGACTAGGAATGAGCAGTTCTTC.

This rearrangement joins TRBV6-1 to TRBJ1-5; weak D call: TRBD1 (5 bases). Germline V CDR1 and CDR2: MNHNS, SASEGT. Trimming removed 2 bases at V and 6 bases at J, with 14 bases between. This CDR3 contains 15 residues. The chain's CDR3 is CASSETGDGSQPQHF. As DNA, the CDR3 is TGTGCCAGCAGTGAAACGGGGGACGGGAGTCAGCCCCAGCATTTT.

Remarks on this clone: Other DNA sequences in this specimen translate into the identical CDR3. The chain is built from TRBV7-2 and TRBJ2-1; 10 bases align to TRBD1. CDR3 length: 15 residues. Trimming took 3 bases from V and 2 from J; bases not matched to a gene: 1. Germline CDR1 and CDR2: SGHTA and FQGNSA. The CDR3 DNA sequence: TGTGCCAGCAGCTTGGGACAGGGGCCCTACAATGAGCAGTTCTTC. Protein product: CASSLGQGPYNEQFF.

The V and J genes are TRBV27 and TRBJ1-1; D gene uncertain. The CDR3 consists of 14 residues. Germline V gene data show CDR1 as MNHEY and CDR2 as SMNVEV (reference sequence). Trimming removed 1 base at V and 6 bases at J, with 12 bases between. The CDR3 nucleotides are TGTGCCAGCAGTTTATTGGAGGGCAGTGCTGAAGCTTTCTTT. It specifies CASSLLEGSAEAFF.

V usage is TRBV7-2 and J usage is TRBJ1-1; D uncertain. From germline, CDR1 is SGHTA and CDR2 FQGNSA. Trimming cost V 1 base and J 5 bases, with 11 bases left between them. This CDR3 has 14 amino acids. The chain's CDR3 is CASSLGGSRTEAFF. CDR3 DNA: TGTGCCAGCAGCTTAGGGGGTTCGAGGACTGAAGCTTTCTTT.

Only one count was recorded for this clone. V and J are TRBV29-1 and TRBJ1-5, with a tentative D call TRBD1 (5 bases). The length of the CDR3 is 15 residues. Germline V gene lookup returns CDR1 SQVTM and CDR2 ANQGSEA. Trimming cost V 2 bases and J 0 bases, with 11 bases left between them. The CDR3 DNA reads TGCAGCGTTGAAAAGGGGCAGGATAGCAATCAGCCCCAGCATTTT. This translates into CSVEKGQDSNQPQHF.

This sequence joins TRBV28 and TRBJ1-5; a weak D match, TRBD1 (5 bases). The CDR3 totals 14 residues. Trimming took 4 bases from V and 6 from J, leaving 13 bases between them. CDR1 is MDHEN, CDR2 SYDVKM, per germline. The CDR3 DNA is TGTGCCAGCAGTTCTGCCAGGGATCCTCAGCCCCAGCATTTT. It specifies CASSSARDPQPQHF.

For this clone: An end of the junction differs from the germline gene, which may be a read error. At the DNA level, this CDR3 is encoded by other sequences in the same sample as well. The J gene is TRBJ2-7, the V gene TRBV7-8; no reliable D call. CDR1 is SGHVS, CDR2 FQNEAQ, per germline. The CDR3 has 15 residues. In DNA form, the CDR3 reads TGTGCAAGCAGTTTCCTCCGCTACCCACCCTACGAGCAGTACTTC. Translating it yields CASSFLRYPPYEQYF.

This clone occurred a few times. The rearrangement uses TRBV6-5 and TRBJ2-7; perhaps TRBD1 as D (5 bases). Trimming removed 6 bases from V and 9 bases from J, with 15 bases in between. The CDR3 has 12 amino acids. Looked up from germline, CDR1 is MNHEY and CDR2 is SVGAGI. This CDR3 reads CASSLRQLGQYF. As DNA, the CDR3 is TGTGCCAGCAGCCTCCGACAGTTAGGGCAGTACTTC.

The rearrangement joins TRBV6-1 to TRBJ1-4, with D uncertain. Germline CDR1 reads MNHNS; CDR2 reads SASEGT. The V end was cut by 6 bases, the J end by 0 bases, with 11 bases between. This CDR3 has 15 residues. The CDR3 protein is CASSRPIATNEKLFF. The DNA of the CDR3 is TGTGCCAGCAGCCGGCCGATTGCAACTAATGAAAAACTGTTTTTT.

The V gene is TRBV7-9, the J gene TRBJ2-6; TRBD2 aligns across 11 bases. This CDR3 region has 18 residues. Trimming cost V 6 bases and J 1 base; bases outside gene matches: 8. The germline V gene encodes CDR1 SEHNR and CDR2 FQNEAQ (reference sequence). Here the CDR3 DNA reads TGTGCCAGCAGATATGGACTAGCGGGTATATCTGGGGCCAACGTCCTGACTTTC. Protein sequence: CASRYGLAGISGANVLTF.

The chain employs TRBV27 and TRBJ2-4; perhaps TRBD1 as D (6 bases). Germline CDR1 MNHEY, CDR2 SMNVEV (reference sequence). The CDR3 has 14 amino acids. V lost 2 bases, J lost 8 bases, and 13 bases lay in between. This CDR3 reads CASSLVGASDIQYF. CDR3 DNA sequence: TGTGCCAGCAGTTTAGTGGGGGCGTCTGACATTCAGTACTTC.

The J gene is TRBJ2-1, the V gene TRBV11-3; D unclear. Germline CDR1 is SGHNT and CDR2 is YENEEA. V was shortened by 1 base and J by 6 bases, with 13 bases between the two germline ends. The CDR3 runs 15 residues. Here the CDR3 reads CASSLADPRSNEQFF. In nucleotides, the CDR3 is TGTGCCAGCAGCTTAGCGGATCCCCGGTCCAATGAGCAGTTCTTC.

As regards this clone: The same CDR3 arises from other DNA sequences in this sample as well. This chain uses TRBV7-9 with TRBJ2-1, with D uncertain. The CDR3 has 11 amino acids. The V and J ends lost 5 bases and 4 bases respectively, with 3 bases between them. The germline gives CDR1 SEHNR, CDR2 FQNEAQ (reference sequence). CDR3 coding DNA: TGTGCCAGCAGCGGGTACAATGAGCAGTTCTTC. Residues: CASSGYNEQFF.

Details on this clone: A far larger clone is a single base away, which makes a read error likely. CDR3 sequence (DNA): TGTGCCAGCGGCTTTAGCGGGAGCTCCTACAATGAGCAGTTCTTC. It is translated as CASGFSGSSYNEQFF. The rearrangement joins TRBV7-2 to TRBJ2-1, with 9 bases that match TRBD2. CDR3 size: 15 residues. Germline CDR1 and CDR2: SGHTA and FQGNSA.

The CDR3 DNA sequence: TGTGCCAGCAGTTCATCCGCCGCCTCGGGAGTTCGTAATGAGCAGTTCTTC. The encoded protein is CASSSSAASGVRNEQFF. The V gene is TRBV28, the J gene TRBJ2-1, with a tentative D call TRBD2 (6 bases). The CDR3 covers 17 residues. Germline V CDR1 and CDR2: MDHEN, SYDVKM. The V gene lost 4 bases and the J gene lost 7 bases, with 23 bases spanning the gap.

This chain joins TRBV18 and TRBJ1-1, with 7 bases lining up with TRBD1. Germline CDR1 is KGHSH and CDR2 is LQKENI. V shed 7 bases, J shed 3 bases, and the junction held 5 bases outside the gene matches. This CDR3 has 13 amino acids. The CDR3 DNA reads as TGTGCCAGCTTGACAGGGATCGACACTGAAGCTTTCTTT. Its protein is CASLTGIDTEAFF.

The chain joins TRBV28 to TRBJ1-2, with D maybe TRBD1 (5 bases). In germline, CDR1 is MDHEN, CDR2 SYDVKM. CDR3 length equals 14 residues. Trimming shortened V by 3 bases and J by 8 bases, and 16 bases separated the two germline ends. In DNA, the CDR3 is TGTGCCAGCAGTTTTTACACCGGGGCTTGGGGCTACACCTTC. It specifies CASSFYTGAWGYTF.

This rearrangement joins TRBV7-3 to TRBJ2-5; D tentatively fits TRBD1 or TRBD2 (6 bases each). Trimming pared 1 base from V and 2 bases from J, leaving 11 bases between. Germline values: CDR1 SGHTA, CDR2 FQGTGA. The CDR3 runs to 15 residues. CDR3 coding DNA: TGTGCCAGCAGCTTAATGGGGGCGGGACAAGAGACCCAGTACTTC. Its translation is CASSLMGAGQETQYF.

The rearrangement joins TRBV30 to TRBJ1-1; no definite D call. This CDR3 region has 14 residues. V was clipped by 3 bases and J by 4 bases, with 15 bases between them. From germline, CDR1 is GTSNPN and CDR2 SVGIG (reference sequence). DNA for the CDR3: TGTGCCTGGAGCATGGCAGGCCGTGGCACTGAAGCTTTCTTT. Protein product: CAWSMAGRGTEAFF.

The V and J genes are TRBV6-5 and TRBJ2-1, with 7 bases fitting TRBD2. The CDR3 totals 14 residues. Germline CDR1 is MNHEY and CDR2 is SVGAGI. Trimming at V came to 5 bases and at J to 6 bases, leaving 7 bases not matched to a gene. The CDR3 bases are TGTGCCAGCAGTCGGACTAGGTGGGGCAATGAGCAGTTCTTC. Translation gives CASSRTRWGNEQFF.

This clone was seen more than once but under ten times. This chain joins TRBV19 and TRBJ2-1; 11 positions match TRBD2. Trimming cost V 3 bases and J 8 bases; bases outside gene matches: 3. The CDR3 is 14 residues long. Looked up from germline, CDR1 is LNHDA and CDR2 is SQIVND (reference sequence). The CDR3 nucleotides read TGTGCCAGTAGTATGGGGACTAGCGGAGATGAGCAGTTCTTC. This sequence encodes CASSMGTSGDEQFF.

This chain joins TRBV19 and TRBJ1-5, with 8 positions matching TRBD1. J was trimmed by 7 bases and V by 1 base; bases with no gene match: 3. The CDR3 length is 14 residues. The germline CDR1 and CDR2 sequences are LNHDA and SQIVND (reference sequence). In nucleotides, the CDR3 is TGTGCCAGTAGTATAGCAGGGGGCGGACAGCCCCAGCATTTT. Its translation is CASSIAGGGQPQHF.

J is TRBJ1-1 and V is TRBV29-1; maybe TRBD1 (5 bases). The CDR3 extends over 14 amino acids. Trimming shortened V by 1 base and J by 2 bases, and 11 bases separated the two germline ends. Germline values: CDR1 SQVTM, CDR2 ANQGSEA. CDR3 residues: CSVEVRGGNTEAFF. CDR3 DNA: TGCAGCGTTGAAGTCCGTGGGGGAAACACTGAAGCTTTCTTT.

The CDR3 protein is CASSRSGGTAGELFF. CDR3 in DNA: TGTGCCAGCTCACGGTCGGGAGGGACCGCCGGGGAGCTGTTTTTT. V is TRBV18 and J is TRBJ2-2; 8 bases line up with TRBD2. The CDR3 covers 15 residues. Germline CDR1 KGHSH, CDR2 LQKENI. V was pared by 4 bases and J by 6 bases, with 7 bases of the junction left unmatched.

This clone was recorded at least ten times. One junction end does not reproduce the germline sequence, and a read error may be involved. The chain carries TRBV6-1 and TRBJ2-4; 7 bases align to TRBD2. Germline CDR1 and CDR2: MNHNS and SASEGT. This CDR3 is built from 15 residues. The chain's CDR3 is CASTEGGGTKNIQYF. CDR3 DNA: TGTGCCAGCACTGAAGGCGGGGGAACCAAAAACATTCAGTACTTC.

This chain uses TRBV21-1 with TRBJ2-2; no check of the table's D call, TRBD1, against the DNA was made. TRBV21-1 is given as a pseudogene. The CDR3 is 13 amino acids. The CDR3 reads CASSKDRPGELFF. The CDR3 bases are TGTGCCAGCAGCAAAGACAGACCCGGGGAGCTGTTTTTT.